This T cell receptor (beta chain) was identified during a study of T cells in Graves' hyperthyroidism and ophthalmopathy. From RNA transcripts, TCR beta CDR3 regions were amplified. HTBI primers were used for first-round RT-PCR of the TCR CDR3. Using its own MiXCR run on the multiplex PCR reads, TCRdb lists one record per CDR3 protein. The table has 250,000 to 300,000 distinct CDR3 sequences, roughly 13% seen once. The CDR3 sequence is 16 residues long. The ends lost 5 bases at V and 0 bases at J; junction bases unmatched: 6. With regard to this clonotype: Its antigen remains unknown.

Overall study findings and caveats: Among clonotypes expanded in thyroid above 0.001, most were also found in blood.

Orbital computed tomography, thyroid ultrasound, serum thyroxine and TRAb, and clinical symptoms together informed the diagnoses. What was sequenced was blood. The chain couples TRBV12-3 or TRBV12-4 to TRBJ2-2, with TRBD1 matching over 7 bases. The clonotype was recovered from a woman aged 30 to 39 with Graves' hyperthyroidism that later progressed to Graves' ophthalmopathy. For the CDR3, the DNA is TGTGCCAGCAGTACGGACAGGTCCGCGAACACCGGGGAGCTGTTTTTT. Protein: CASSTDRSANTGELFF.